This record concerns one TCR beta chain sequence. The target antigen is unknown. CD4+ T cells that had been cultured provided DNA sequenced with the Oncomine TCR Beta short-read assay. The authors extracted genomic DNA from cultured CD4+ T cells. TCRdb re-called the PCR reads through MiXCR, storing one row per CDR3 protein. This sample has about 18,000 distinct CDR3 sequences; around two thirds occur once, and the top ten carry roughly 6%. The sample originates from a study of vaccination and CD4 T cells after COVID-19. Whole-study context: A median of 101 days (range 35 to 161) separated diagnosis from post-COVID sampling.

Treatment specified: roughly 10-day PBMC culture with coronavirus spike peptide pools or control peptides (ViraFEST assay). The CDR3 contains 15 residues. The V gene lost 0 bases and the J gene lost 4 bases, with 10 bases spanning the gap. Germline V gene data show CDR1 as MNHEY and CDR2 as SMNVEV (reference sequence). The source of this sequence is a human donor who had recovered from COVID-19. The V gene is TRBV27, the J gene TRBJ1-3; D is possibly TRBD1 (6 bases). Material for sequencing was CD4+ T cells from blood, cultured in vitro. The CDR3 DNA is TGTGCCAGCAGTTTATCGTCAGGGGTAGGAAACACCATATATTTT. Its protein product is CASSLSSGVGNTIYF.